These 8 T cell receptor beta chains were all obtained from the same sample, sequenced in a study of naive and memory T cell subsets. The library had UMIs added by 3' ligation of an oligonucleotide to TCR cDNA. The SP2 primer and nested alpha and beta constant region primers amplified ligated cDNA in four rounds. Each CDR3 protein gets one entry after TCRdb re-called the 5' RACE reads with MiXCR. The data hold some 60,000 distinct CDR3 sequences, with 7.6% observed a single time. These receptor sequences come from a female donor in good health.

The CDR3, as DNA: TGTGCCAGCAGTTCGCCCCGGAAACGGGGGGGCCGGGAGCAGTACTTC. It encodes CASSSPRKRGGREQYF. The chain couples TRBV28 to TRBJ2-7, with TRBD2 matching 8 bases. CDR1 is MDHEN and CDR2 is SYDVKM in the germline V gene. The CDR3 extends over 16 amino acids. V was clipped by 4 bases and J by 7 bases; unmatched bases: 15.

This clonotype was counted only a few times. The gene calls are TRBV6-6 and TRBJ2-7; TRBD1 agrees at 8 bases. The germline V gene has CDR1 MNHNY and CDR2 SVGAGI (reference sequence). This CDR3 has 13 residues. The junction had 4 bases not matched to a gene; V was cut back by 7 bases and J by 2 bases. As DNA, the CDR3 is TGTGCCAGCAAGCCGGGACAGGCCTACGAGCAGTACTTC. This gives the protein CASKPGQAYEQYF.

CDR3 region: CASSVGTMNTEAFF. The CDR3 DNA sequence: TGTGCCAGCAGCGTAGGGACAATGAACACTGAAGCTTTCTTT. The chain joins TRBV9 to TRBJ1-1; TRBD1 is a possible D gene (5 bases). This CDR3 spans 14 amino acids. The V end was cut by 0 bases, the J end by 0 bases, with 6 bases between. Germline V gene sequence: CDR1 SGDLS, CDR2 YYNGEE.

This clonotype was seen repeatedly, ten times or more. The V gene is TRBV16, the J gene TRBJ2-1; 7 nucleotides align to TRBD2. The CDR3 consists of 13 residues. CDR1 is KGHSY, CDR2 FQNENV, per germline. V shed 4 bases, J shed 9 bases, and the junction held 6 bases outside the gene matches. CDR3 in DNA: TGTGCCAGCAGCCCCGCCGGCGGGGGTGAGCAGTTCTTC. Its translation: CASSPAGGGEQFF.

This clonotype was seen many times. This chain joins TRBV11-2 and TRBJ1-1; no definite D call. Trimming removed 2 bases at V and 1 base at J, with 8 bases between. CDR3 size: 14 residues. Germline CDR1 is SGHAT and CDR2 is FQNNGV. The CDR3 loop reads CASSLNTANTEAFF. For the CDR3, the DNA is TGTGCCAGCAGCTTAAATACAGCGAACACTGAAGCTTTCTTT. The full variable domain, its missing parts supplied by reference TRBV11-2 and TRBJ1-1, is EAGVAQSPRYKIIEKRQSVAFWCNPISGHATLYWYQQILGQGPKLLIQFQNNGVVDDSQLPKDRFSAERLKGVDSTLKIQPAKLEDSAVYLCASSLNTANTEAFFGQGTRLTVV.

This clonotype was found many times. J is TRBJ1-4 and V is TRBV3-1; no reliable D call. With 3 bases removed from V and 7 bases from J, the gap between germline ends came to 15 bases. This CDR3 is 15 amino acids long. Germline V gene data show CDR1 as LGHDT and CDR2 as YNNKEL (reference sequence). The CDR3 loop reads CASSQGELRGEKLFF. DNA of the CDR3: TGTGCCAGCAGCCAGGGAGAACTTAGAGGTGAAAAACTGTTTTTT.

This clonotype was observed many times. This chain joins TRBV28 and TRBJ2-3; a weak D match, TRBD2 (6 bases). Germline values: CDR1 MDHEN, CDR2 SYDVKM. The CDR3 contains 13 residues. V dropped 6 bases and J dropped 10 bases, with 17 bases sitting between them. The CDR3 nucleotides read TGTGCCAGCAGCCAAATGGGGAGGAGTCCGCAGTATTTT. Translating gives CASSQMGRSPQYF.

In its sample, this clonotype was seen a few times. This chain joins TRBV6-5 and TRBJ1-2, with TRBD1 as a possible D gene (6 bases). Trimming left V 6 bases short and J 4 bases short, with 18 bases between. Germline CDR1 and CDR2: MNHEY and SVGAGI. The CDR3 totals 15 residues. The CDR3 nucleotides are TGTGCCAGCAGGCCGAGGGGGGGGGGAACCTATGGCTACACCTTC. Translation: CASRPRGGGTYGYTF.